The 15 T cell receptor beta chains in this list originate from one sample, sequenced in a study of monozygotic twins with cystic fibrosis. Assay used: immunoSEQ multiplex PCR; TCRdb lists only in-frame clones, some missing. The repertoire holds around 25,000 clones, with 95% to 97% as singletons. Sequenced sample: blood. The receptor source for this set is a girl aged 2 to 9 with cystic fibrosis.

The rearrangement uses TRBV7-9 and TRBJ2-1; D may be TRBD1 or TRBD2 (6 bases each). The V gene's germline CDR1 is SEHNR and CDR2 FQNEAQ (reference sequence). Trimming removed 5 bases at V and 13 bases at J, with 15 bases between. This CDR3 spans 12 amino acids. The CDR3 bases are TGTGCCAGCAGCCCCGGGGGCCCAACACAGTTCTTC. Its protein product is CASSPGGPTQFF.

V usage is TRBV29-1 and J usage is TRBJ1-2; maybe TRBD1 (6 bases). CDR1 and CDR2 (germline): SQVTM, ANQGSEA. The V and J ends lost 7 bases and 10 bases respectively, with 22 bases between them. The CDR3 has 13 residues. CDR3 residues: CSAWGGARMDYTF. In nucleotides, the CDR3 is TGCAGCGCCTGGGGGGGCGCAAGGATGGACTACACCTTC.

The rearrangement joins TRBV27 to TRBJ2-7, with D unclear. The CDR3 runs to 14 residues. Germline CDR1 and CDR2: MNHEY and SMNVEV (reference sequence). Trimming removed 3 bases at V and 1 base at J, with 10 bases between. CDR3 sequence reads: CASSLSDGSYEQYF. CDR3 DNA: TGTGCCAGCAGTTTGTCGGACGGGTCCTACGAGCAGTACTTC.

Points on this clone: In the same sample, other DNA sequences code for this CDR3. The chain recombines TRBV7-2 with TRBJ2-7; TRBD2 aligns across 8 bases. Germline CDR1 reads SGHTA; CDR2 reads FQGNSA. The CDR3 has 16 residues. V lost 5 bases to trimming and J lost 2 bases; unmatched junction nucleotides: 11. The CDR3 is CASSLGRWRGAYEQYF. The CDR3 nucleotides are TGTGCCAGCAGCCTGGGAAGATGGCGGGGGGCCTACGAGCAGTACTTC.

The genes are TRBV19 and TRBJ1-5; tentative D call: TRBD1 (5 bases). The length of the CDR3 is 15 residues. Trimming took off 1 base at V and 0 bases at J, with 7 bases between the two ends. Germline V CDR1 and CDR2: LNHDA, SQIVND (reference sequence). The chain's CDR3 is CASSIGGTSNQPQHF. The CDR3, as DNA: TGTGCCAGTAGTATAGGCGGGACTAGCAATCAGCCCCAGCATTTT.

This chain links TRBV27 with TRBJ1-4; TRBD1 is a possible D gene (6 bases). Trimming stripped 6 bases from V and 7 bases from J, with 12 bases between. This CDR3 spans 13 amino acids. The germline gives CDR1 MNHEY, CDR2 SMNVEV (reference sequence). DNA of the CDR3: TGTGCCAGCAGCCCGGGGGCAGTTGAAAAACTGTTTTTT. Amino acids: CASSPGAVEKLFF.

CDR3 protein: CASSNPQQGNTIYF. The CDR3 coding sequence is TGTGCCAGCAGCAACCCCCAACAAGGAAACACCATATATTTT. This rearrangement joins TRBV5-4 to TRBJ1-3; unclear D gene. V was clipped by 4 bases and J by 4 bases, with 12 bases between them. CDR1 and CDR2 (germline): SGHNT, YYREEE (reference sequence). The CDR3 is made up of 14 amino acids. The whole variable domain, remainder taken from reference TRBV5-4 and TRBJ1-3, is ETGVTQSPTHLIKTRGQQVTLRCSSQSGHNTVSWYQQALGQGPQFIFQYYREEENGRGNFPPRFSGLQFPNYSSELNVNALELDDSALYLCASSNPQQGNTIYFGEGSWLTVV.

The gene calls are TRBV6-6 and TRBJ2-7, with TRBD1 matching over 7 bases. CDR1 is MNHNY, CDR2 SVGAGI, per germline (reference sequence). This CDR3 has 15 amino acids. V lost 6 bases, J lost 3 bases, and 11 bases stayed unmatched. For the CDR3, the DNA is TGTGCCAGCAGCCCAAGTACAGGGGCAGGCTACGAGCAGTACTTC. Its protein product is CASSPSTGAGYEQYF.

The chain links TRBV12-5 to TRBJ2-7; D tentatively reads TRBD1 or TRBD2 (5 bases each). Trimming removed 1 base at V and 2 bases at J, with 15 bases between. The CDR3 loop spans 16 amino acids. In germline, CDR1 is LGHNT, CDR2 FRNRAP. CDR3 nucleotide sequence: TGTGCTAGTGGTTTGGAATTCGGGACGGCCACCTACGAGCAGTACTTC. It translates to CASGLEFGTATYEQYF.

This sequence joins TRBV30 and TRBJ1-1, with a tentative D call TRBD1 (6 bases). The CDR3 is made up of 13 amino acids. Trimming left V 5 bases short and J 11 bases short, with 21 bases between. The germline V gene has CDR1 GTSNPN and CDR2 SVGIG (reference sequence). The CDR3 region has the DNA TGTGCCTGGGGACGGGACACCCGAAAGGGGGCTTTCTTT. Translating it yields CAWGRDTRKGAFF.

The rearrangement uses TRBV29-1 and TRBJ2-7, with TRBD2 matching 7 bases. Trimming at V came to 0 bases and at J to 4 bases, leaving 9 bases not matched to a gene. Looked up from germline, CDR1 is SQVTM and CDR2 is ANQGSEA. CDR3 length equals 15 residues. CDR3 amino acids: CSVEDLRGVVYEQYF. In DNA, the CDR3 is TGCAGCGTTGAAGATCTTCGGGGGGTAGTATACGAGCAGTACTTC.

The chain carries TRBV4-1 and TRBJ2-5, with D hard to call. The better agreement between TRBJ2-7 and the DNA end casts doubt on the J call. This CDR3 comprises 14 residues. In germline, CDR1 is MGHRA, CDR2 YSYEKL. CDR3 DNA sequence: TGCGCCAGCAGCCAAGATAGGAGCTCCTACGAGCAGTACTTC. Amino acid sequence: CASSQDRSSYEQYF.

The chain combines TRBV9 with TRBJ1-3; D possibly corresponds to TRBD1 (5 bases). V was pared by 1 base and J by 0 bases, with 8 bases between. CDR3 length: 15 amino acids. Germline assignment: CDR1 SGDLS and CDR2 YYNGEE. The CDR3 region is CASSVSGVSGNTIYF. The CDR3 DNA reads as TGTGCCAGCAGCGTATCGGGGGTCTCTGGAAACACCATATATTTT.

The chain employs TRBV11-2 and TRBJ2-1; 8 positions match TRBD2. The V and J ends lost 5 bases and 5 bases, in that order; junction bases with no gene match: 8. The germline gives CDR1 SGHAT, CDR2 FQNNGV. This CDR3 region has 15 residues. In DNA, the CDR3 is TGTGCCAGCAGCGCACCGGGACTAGGCCACAATGAGCAGTTCTTC. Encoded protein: CASSAPGLGHNEQFF.

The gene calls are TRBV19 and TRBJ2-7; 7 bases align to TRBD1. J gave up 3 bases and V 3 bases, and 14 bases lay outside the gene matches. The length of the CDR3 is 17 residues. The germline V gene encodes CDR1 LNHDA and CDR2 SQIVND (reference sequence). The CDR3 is CASSISSRQGSVYEQYF. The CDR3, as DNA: TGTGCCAGTAGTATCTCCTCGCGACAGGGATCAGTCTACGAGCAGTACTTC.